The clone carrying this TCR beta chain was seen a few times. What it binds is unknown. This sample was taken from a study of OX40 agonist ivuxolimab in advanced cancers. Study results and caveats: CD8+ T cells showed, on average, more clonal expansion than CD4+ cells.

Using immunoSEQ multiplex PCR, the repertoire was profiled, and TCRdb retains in-frame clones only, with some absent. The sample holds tens of thousands of clones, just under 90% seen once. This CDR3 region has 15 residues. Germline V gene data show CDR1 as MGHRA and CDR2 as YSYEKL. Trimming removed 3 bases at V and 0 bases at J, with 9 bases between. The chain has TRBV4-1 and TRBJ1-5; D might be TRBD1 (6 bases). The sequencing here drew on CD4+ or CD8+ T cells sorted from blood, taken in a trial of the OX40 agonist ivuxolimab. The clonotype comes from an adult with an advanced solid tumor such as melanoma, head and neck, liver or kidney cancer. CDR3: CASSHLDSSNQPQHF. CDR3 DNA: TGCGCCAGCAGCCACCTGGACAGTAGCAATCAGCCCCAGCATTTT.